The 23 T cell receptor beta chains below come from one sample, sequenced in a study of blood T cell repertoires in COVID-19. The data were produced by immunoSEQ multiplex PCR, yet TCRdb's version contains in-frame clones alone and is incomplete. Here the sample spans approximately 350,000 clones, 70% to 90% being singletons. Sample: peripheral blood. Receptors were obtained from a man aged 35 to 55 with acute or convalescent COVID-19.

The chain has TRBV28 and TRBJ1-5; 9 nucleotides agree with TRBD1. J was trimmed by 6 bases and V by 6 bases; bases with no gene match: 27. Germline V gene lookup returns CDR1 MDHEN and CDR2 SYDVKM. The CDR3 sequence is 21 residues long. CDR3 in DNA: TGTGCCAGCAGCCGACCCCCCGGGACAGGGTTTGATAGGGCGGGTGGTCAGCCCCAGCATTTT. It encodes CASSRPPGTGFDRAGGQPQHF.

The chain employs TRBV27 and TRBJ2-3; 7 positions match TRBD1. The CDR3 has 15 residues. CDR1 and CDR2 from the germline V gene are MNHEY and SMNVEV (reference sequence). V shed 4 bases and J 10 bases; nucleotides not matched to a gene: 14. CDR3 in amino acids: CASSSRQGGVASQYF. The CDR3 DNA reads as TGTGCCAGCAGTTCGAGACAGGGCGGTGTTGCTTCGCAGTATTTT.

The chain uses TRBV2 and TRBJ2-1; possible D gene TRBD1, 5 bases. This CDR3 is built from 12 residues. Germline V lookup: CDR1 SNHLY, CDR2 FYNNEI. Trimming pared 4 bases from V and 12 bases from J, leaving 13 bases between. The CDR3 here is CASSAGPGLQFF. Written as DNA, the CDR3 is TGTGCCAGCAGTGCAGGGCCTGGGCTGCAGTTCTTC.

This clone was counted once. The CDR3 DNA sequence: TGCGCCAGCAGCCAAGTTGTTCCCCATTCGGGGGACCGCGAGCAGTTCTTC. This codes for CASSQVVPHSGDREQFF. V usage is TRBV4-1 and J usage is TRBJ2-1, with D possibly matching TRBD2 (6 bases). V was cut by 1 base and J by 10 bases, with 23 bases left in between. CDR3 length: 17 residues. CDR1 is MGHRA and CDR2 is YSYEKL in the germline V gene.

The rearrangement links TRBV5-1 to TRBJ1-3; the match to TRBD1 covers 9 bases. J lost 8 bases, V lost 0 bases, and 12 bases had no gene match. In germline, CDR1 is SGHRS, CDR2 YFSETQ. The CDR3 has 17 amino acids. CDR3 sequence reads: CASSLASGTGREDTIYF. CDR3 nucleotide sequence: TGCGCCAGCAGCTTGGCTTCTGGGACAGGGAGAGAAGACACCATATATTTT.

The V gene is TRBV29-1, the J gene TRBJ2-7; unclear D gene. The germline V gene encodes CDR1 SQVTM and CDR2 ANQGSEA. Trimming took 6 bases from V and 1 from J, leaving 7 bases between them. The length of the CDR3 is 11 residues. CDR3 DNA sequence: TGCAGCGTGGTCAGGTCCTACGAGCAGTACTTC. Translating gives CSVVRSYEQYF.

The CDR3 DNA follows: TGTGCCAGCAGCCACCTGGACAGGGGTAGAAACATTCAGTACTTC. It is translated as CASSHLDRGRNIQYF. This chain connects TRBV3-1 (or the pseudogene TRBV3-2) to TRBJ2-4; 9 bases fit TRBD1. Germline V gene lookup returns CDR1 LGHDT and CDR2 YNNKEL (reference sequence). The length of the CDR3 is 15 residues. J lost 6 bases, V lost 3 bases, and 6 bases had no gene match.

V usage is TRBV6-6 and J usage is TRBJ2-7; no firm D call. There are 13 residues in the CDR3. V was shortened by 7 bases and J by 0 bases, with 10 bases between the two germline ends. Germline-derived CDR1 and CDR2 are MNHNY and SVGAGI (reference sequence). The CDR3 sequence: CASTDWSSYEQYF. CDR3 sequence (DNA): TGTGCCAGCACCGATTGGAGCTCCTACGAGCAGTACTTC.

The V and J genes are TRBV5-6 and TRBJ1-6; D gene uncertain. V was shortened by 2 bases and J by 9 bases, with 15 bases between the two germline ends. The germline V gene has CDR1 SGHDT and CDR2 YYEEEE. The CDR3 runs to 15 residues. CDR3 sequence: CASSFSTFMVSPLHF. The CDR3 DNA reads TGTGCCAGCAGCTTCTCCACTTTCATGGTTTCACCCCTCCACTTT.

V usage is TRBV24-1 and J usage is TRBJ1-5, with TRBD1 identical over 12 bases. CDR1 is KGHDR, CDR2 SFDVKD, per germline. The CDR3 has 19 amino acids. J gave up 7 bases and V 2 bases, and 14 bases lay outside the gene matches. CDR3 sequence reads: CATSDSGTGGSGGAQPQHF. CDR3 in DNA: TGTGCCACCAGTGATTCCGGGACAGGGGGCTCGGGGGGTGCACAGCCCCAGCATTTT.

This clone was detected once. The gene calls are TRBV29-1 and TRBJ1-2; weak D call: TRBD1 (5 bases). The CDR3 has 14 residues. Deletions cut 7 bases from V and 3 bases from J, with 18 bases between. CDR1 and CDR2 from the germline V gene are SQVTM and ANQGSEA. DNA for the CDR3: TGCAGCGCCCCATCGGAGGGGTTCCACTATGGCTACACCTTC. Translated: CSAPSEGFHYGYTF.

This CDR3 is CATQGTAGLEAFF. In DNA form, the CDR3 reads TGTGCCACTCAGGGTACAGCGGGCCTTGAAGCTTTCTTT. The V call is TRBV28, the J call TRBJ1-1; D may be TRBD1 (5 bases). Looked up from germline, CDR1 is MDHEN and CDR2 is SYDVKM. The CDR3 consists of 13 residues. V lost 10 bases, J lost 7 bases, and 19 bases lay in between.

The chain links TRBV4-2 to TRBJ2-1; 9 bases are shared with TRBD2. CDR3 length: 18 residues. V was pared by 2 bases and J by 7 bases, with 15 bases of the junction left unmatched. Germline-derived CDR1 and CDR2 are LGHNA and YNFKEQ. For the CDR3, the DNA is TGTGCCAGCAGCCAATATTTTCGGCGGGAGGGCCGGTTTAATGAGCAGTTCTTC. It specifies CASSQYFRREGRFNEQFF.

This rearrangement joins TRBV4-2 to TRBJ1-6, with D perhaps TRBD1 (5 bases). Germline CDR1 reads LGHNA; CDR2 reads YNFKEQ. CDR3 length equals 15 residues. V was pared by 4 bases and J by 3 bases, with 10 bases between. The CDR3 spells CASSPSGHYNSPLHF. For the CDR3, the DNA is TGTGCCAGCAGCCCTTCAGGGCACTATAATTCACCCCTCCACTTT.

V usage is TRBV19 and J usage is TRBJ2-7; TRBD2 is a possible D gene (5 bases). V lost 5 bases and J 7 bases, leaving 15 bases between the germline ends. The CDR3 loop spans 13 amino acids. The germline V gene has CDR1 LNHDA and CDR2 SQIVND (reference sequence). The CDR3 DNA sequence: TGTGCCAGTAGTCTTGGACTGTCGGGGGAGCAGTACTTC. Its protein product is CASSLGLSGEQYF.

This chain connects TRBV6-5 to TRBJ2-1, with 10 nucleotides matching TRBD2. The CDR3 covers 15 residues. Trimming removed 7 bases from V and 3 bases from J; junction bases left unmatched: 6. Germline V gene data show CDR1 as MNHEY and CDR2 as SVGAGI. CDR3 bases: TGTGCCAGCACAGCAACTAGCGGGGTCTACAATGAGCAGTTCTTC. It is translated as CASTATSGVYNEQFF.

The chain employs TRBV4-3 and TRBJ1-4, with 8 bases matching TRBD1. The CDR3 has 16 residues. The germline gives CDR1 LGHNA, CDR2 YSLEER. V shed 1 base, J shed 7 bases, and the junction held 8 bases outside the gene matches. Here the CDR3 DNA reads TGCGCCAGCAGCCAAGGGGCGCAGGGGGCAGGTGAAAAACTGTTTTTT. This encodes CASSQGAQGAGEKLFF.

In DNA form, the CDR3 reads TGTGCCAGCAGCCTCACCGGGGAGCTGTTTTTT. This sequence encodes CASSLTGELFF. The chain employs TRBV28 and TRBJ2-2; D gene unclear. The CDR3 is 11 residues long. Trimming stripped 6 bases from V and 4 bases from J, with 3 bases between. Germline CDR1 is MDHEN and CDR2 is SYDVKM.

V usage is TRBV19 and J usage is TRBJ2-1; 11 bases are shared with TRBD2. Germline V lookup: CDR1 LNHDA, CDR2 SQIVND (reference sequence). The V gene end was trimmed by 4 bases and the J gene end by 3 bases; junction bases not matched to a gene: 5. The CDR3 sequence is 16 residues long. CDR3 sequence (DNA): TGTGCCAGTAGTAGGAGACTAGCGGGACTCTACAATGAGCAGTTCTTC. Residues: CASSRRLAGLYNEQFF.

The chain employs TRBV18 and TRBJ1-1; a possible D gene is TRBD1 (6 bases). CDR3 length equals 15 residues. Per the germline V gene, CDR1 is KGHSH and CDR2 is LQKENI. With 4 bases removed from V and 0 bases from J, the gap between germline ends came to 12 bases. The CDR3 coding sequence is TGTGCCAGCTCACTGACGGCAGGGGTGAACACTGAAGCTTTCTTT. This sequence encodes CASSLTAGVNTEAFF.

The chain recombines TRBV7-6 with TRBJ1-5; a possible D gene is TRBD1 (6 bases). The CDR3 has 15 residues. V lost 1 base, J lost 7 bases, and 14 bases lay in between. Germline CDR1 and CDR2: SGHVS and FNYEAQ. CDR3 DNA sequence: TGTGCCAGCAGCTTAGTTCACAGGGAGCGACAGCCCCAGCATTTT. It yields the protein CASSLVHRERQPQHF.

The V gene is TRBV30, the J gene TRBJ2-7, with TRBD2 matching over 11 bases. The V segment lost 3 bases and the J segment 6 bases; nucleotides outside the gene matches: 7. CDR3 size: 14 residues. Germline V CDR1 and CDR2: GTSNPN, SVGIG (reference sequence). Written as DNA, the CDR3 is TGTGCCTGGAGACGGACTAGCGGGTTCACCGAGCAGTACTTC. Translation: CAWRRTSGFTEQYF.

V gene TRBV10-3 combines with J gene TRBJ2-3; no firm D call. The CDR3 covers 13 residues. V was cut by 0 bases and J by 6 bases, with 7 bases left in between. Germline assignment: CDR1 ENHRY and CDR2 SYGVKD. The CDR3 DNA reads as TGTGCCATCAGTGAGTCTGTGGCTGATACGCAGTATTTT. The encoded protein is CAISESVADTQYF.